One and the same sample provided the 10 T cell receptor beta chains below, sequenced in a study of control samples from healthy donors and cancer patients. Assay: immunoSEQ multiplex PCR; the TCRdb copy retains only in-frame clones and omits some. The data contain tens of thousands of clones, approximately 91% of them singletons. Material: blood. These receptors were taken from an older woman in good health.

The rearrangement uses TRBV11-3 and TRBJ2-7; TRBD1 might be the D (6 bases). CDR1 is SGHNT, CDR2 YENEEA, per germline. Trimming removed 5 bases from V and 3 bases from J, with 23 bases in between. This CDR3 contains 17 residues. The CDR3, as DNA: TGTGCCAGCAGCCCGCACACAACAGGGAACGGGATCTACGAGCAGTACTTC. Translation: CASSPHTTGNGIYEQYF.

This clone is categorized as medium-sized. The rearrangement joins TRBV11-3 to TRBJ2-7, with TRBD2 matching 9 bases. The CDR3 length is 16 residues. V shed 3 bases, J shed 5 bases, and the junction held 11 bases outside the gene matches. Per germline, CDR1 SGHNT and CDR2 YENEEA. CDR3 residues: CASSLVAGATMDEQYF. The CDR3 bases are TGTGCCAGCAGCTTGGTAGCGGGAGCTACGATGGACGAGCAGTACTTC.

The chain carries TRBV14 and TRBJ2-5; a possible D gene is TRBD1 (5 bases). This CDR3 spans 12 amino acids. Germline assignment: CDR1 SGHDN and CDR2 FVKESK. The germline V and J ends were trimmed by 1 base and 13 bases, with 13 bases remaining between them. In DNA, the CDR3 is TGTGCCAGCAGCCAAGGTCATGGGGCCGGGTACTTC. Its protein is CASSQGHGAGYF.

The chain combines TRBV30 with TRBJ2-1, with D uncertain. Trimming took off 5 bases at V and 6 bases at J, with 8 bases between the two ends. CDR1 GTSNPN and CDR2 SVGIG come from the germline V gene (reference sequence). CDR3 size: 11 residues. CDR3 sequence reads: CAWGGGNEQFF. Here the CDR3 DNA reads TGTGCCTGGGGCGGTGGCAATGAGCAGTTCTTC.

J is TRBJ2-1 and V is TRBV2; perhaps D is TRBD1 or TRBD2 (5 bases each). Trimming removed 6 bases at V and 3 bases at J, with 18 bases between. CDR1 is SNHLY, CDR2 FYNNEI, per germline. This CDR3 is 16 amino acids long. The CDR3 sequence: CASRASRGEGYNEQFF. In DNA form, the CDR3 reads TGTGCCAGCAGAGCTAGCAGAGGGGAAGGCTACAATGAGCAGTTCTTC.

This sequence joins TRBV7-8 and TRBJ2-1, with D possibly being TRBD2 (5 bases). V was clipped by 5 bases and J by 9 bases, with 23 bases between them. CDR3 length: 16 amino acids. CDR1 is SGHVS, CDR2 FQNEAQ, per germline. CDR3 loop: CASSPPGSTLAGEQFF. The CDR3, as DNA: TGTGCCAGCAGCCCCCCTGGGAGCACGTTAGCTGGTGAGCAGTTCTTC.

The chain links TRBV4-1 to TRBJ1-2; D ambiguous. Trimming removed 0 bases from V and 4 bases from J, with 21 bases in between. CDR1 MGHRA and CDR2 YSYEKL come from the germline V gene. The CDR3 spans 18 residues. For the CDR3, the DNA is TGCGCCAGCAGCCAAGATTTCGACATCCACCCCCTACTCTATGGCTACACCTTC. Amino acids: CASSQDFDIHPLLYGYTF.

The chain is built from TRBV7-9 and TRBJ2-1; D not certain. Germline V gene lookup returns CDR1 SEHNR and CDR2 FQNEAQ (reference sequence). Trimming left V 5 bases short and J 1 base short, with 3 bases between. The CDR3 sequence is 12 residues long. The CDR3 sequence is CASSPSYNEQFF. Here the CDR3 DNA reads TGTGCCAGCAGCCCGTCCTACAATGAGCAGTTCTTC.

This chain uses TRBV13 with TRBJ1-6; no clear D gene. V gave up 3 bases and J gave up 0 bases, with 9 bases separating them. CDR3 size: 16 residues. Germline V gives CDR1 PRHDT, CDR2 FYEKMQ (reference sequence). CDR3 in DNA: TGTGCCAGCAGCTTGTGGAGGAGCTCCTATAATTCACCCCTCCACTTT. Amino acid sequence: CASSLWRSSYNSPLHF.

The rearrangement uses TRBV6-1 and TRBJ2-7; D is unclear. V was cut by 2 bases and J by 4 bases, with 3 bases left in between. Germline CDR1 is MNHNS and CDR2 is SASEGT. This CDR3 has 11 amino acids. CDR3 coding DNA: TGTGCCAGCAGTGAATATTACGAGCAGTACTTC. It codes for CASSEYYEQYF.